What follows are 14 T cell receptor beta chains derived from one specimen sequenced in a study of regulatory T cells in long-lasting Graves disease (dated by TCRdb to the early 2020s). Libraries were constructed by multiplex PCR. Data came from an Illumina HiSeq 4000. CDR3 regions were amplified by Arm-PCR with iRepertoire HTBI primers to construct TCR beta libraries. The public reads were reanalyzed by TCRdb: fastp trimming at Q25, MiXCR alignment, in-frame beta chains only. Duplicate CDR3 protein sequences are folded into a single record with the most common DNA and genes. The sample records approximately 400,000 distinct CDR3 sequences, about 15% of which are singletons. The ten largest account for approximately 7.6% of the sample. This sample's time point label indicates: newly diagnosed GD, antithyroid drugs for less than 3 months. For both TCR sequencing and RNA sequencing, RNA was extracted from PBMCs using TRIzol.

These data also formed part of another study, on T cells in Graves' hyperthyroidism and ophthalmopathy.

Specimen: peripheral blood mononuclear cells (PBMCs), collected at new diagnosis, from a patient treated with antithyroid drugs. Receptors originate from a woman aged 35 to 49 with Graves disease. Donor details come from another sample of the same person, matched by shared clones.

The count of this clonotype is one. A single base separates this from a much larger clone, so it may be a read error. The genes are TRBV6-5 and TRBJ2-7; 7 nucleotides agree with TRBD1. The CDR3 contains 15 residues. The germline V gene has CDR1 MNHEY and CDR2 SVGAGI. The CDR3 loop reads CTSSYGGQPSYEQYF. The CDR3, as DNA: TGTACCAGCAGTTATGGGGGACAGCCCTCCTACGAGCAGTACTTC.

This clonotype turned up a few times. The chain links TRBV5-1 to TRBJ2-2; TRBD2 matches at 9 bases. V was clipped by 2 bases and J by 7 bases; unmatched bases: 6. Germline V gene sequence: CDR1 SGHRS, CDR2 YFSETQ. This CDR3 has 15 residues. In nucleotides, the CDR3 is TGCGCCAGCAGCTTCGCGGGAGGGCCTGGCGGGGAGCTGTTTTTT. Translation: CASSFAGGPGGELFF. Supplemented by reference TRBV5-1 and TRBJ2-2, the full variable domain reads KAGVTQTPRYLIKTRGQQVTLSCSPISGHRSVSWYQQTPGQGLQFLFEYFSETQRNKGNFPGRFSGRQFSNSRSEMNVSTLELGDSALYLCASSFAGGPGGELFFGEGSRLTVL.

In this sample, this clonotype turned up many times. The chain employs TRBV24-1 and TRBJ1-2, with TRBD1 matching 7 bases. Germline CDR1 is KGHDR and CDR2 is SFDVKD. The V gene end was trimmed by 4 bases and the J gene end by 4 bases; junction bases not matched to a gene: 8. This CDR3 has 15 residues. This chain's CDR3 is CATSDPGQDFYGYTF. The CDR3 DNA follows: TGTGCCACCAGTGACCCTGGACAGGACTTCTATGGCTACACCTTC.

This clonotype was seen at least ten times. The chain combines TRBV6-1 with TRBJ1-2; D may be TRBD1 (6 bases). Germline CDR1 reads MNHNS; CDR2 reads SASEGT. This CDR3 region has 14 residues. Between the trimmed V and J ends, which lost 7 bases and 3 bases, there was a span of 15 bases. The CDR3 is CASKWGRGDYGYTF. CDR3 in DNA: TGTGCCAGCAAGTGGGGCAGGGGTGACTATGGCTACACCTTC.

This clonotype occurred many times. The V call is TRBV11-2, the J call TRBJ2-3; TRBD1 aligns across 7 bases. The junction had 11 bases not matched to a gene; V was cut back by 5 bases and J by 3 bases. CDR1 is SGHAT, CDR2 FQNNGV, per germline. This CDR3 spans 16 amino acids. This chain's CDR3 is CASSTRTGMGTDTQYF. The CDR3 nucleotides read TGTGCCAGCAGCACCCGGACAGGAATGGGGACAGATACGCAGTATTTT.

With respect to this clonotype: Just one base apart from a much larger clone, this may be a read error. This chain links TRBV19 with TRBJ2-5, with TRBD2 identical over 10 bases. Losses at the gene ends were 10 bases for V and 4 bases for J; bases not matched to a gene: 18. Germline V CDR1 and CDR2: LNHDA, SQIVND (reference sequence). This CDR3 comprises 17 residues. This CDR3 is CATKRGASGGAPETQYF. In DNA form, the CDR3 reads TGTGCCACGAAACGGGGGGCTAGCGGGGGTGCCCCAGAGACCCAGTACTTC.

This clonotype was seen many times. This sequence joins TRBV19 and TRBJ2-2; 7 nucleotides match TRBD2. CDR1 is LNHDA, CDR2 SQIVND, per germline (reference sequence). This CDR3 spans 17 amino acids. J lost 2 bases, V lost 0 bases, and 6 bases had no gene match. CDR3 loop: CASSIDPQGLNTGELFF. The CDR3 DNA reads as TGTGCCAGTAGTATAGATCCGCAGGGACTAAACACCGGGGAGCTGTTTTTT.

This clonotype was seen many times. This sequence joins TRBV7-9 and TRBJ2-7; the D is unclear. V lost 5 bases and J 0 bases, leaving 5 bases between the germline ends. Germline V gene lookup returns CDR1 SEHNR and CDR2 FQNEAQ (reference sequence). The CDR3 has 12 residues. This chain's CDR3 is CASSPHSYEQYF. The CDR3 DNA reads TGTGCCAGCAGCCCTCACTCCTACGAGCAGTACTTC.

This clonotype was seen ten or more times. The chain is built from TRBV11-2 and TRBJ2-1; 12 bases fit TRBD2. The CDR3 covers 19 residues. V lost 5 bases and J lost 5; bases outside the gene matches: 16. CDR1 and CDR2 (germline): SGHAT, FQNNGV. CDR3 amino acids: CASSPAAPTSGRNHNEQFF. The CDR3 DNA sequence: TGTGCCAGCAGCCCCGCAGCCCCAACTAGCGGGAGGAACCACAATGAGCAGTTCTTC.

This chain joins TRBV29-1 and TRBJ2-1; 9 positions match TRBD2. V gave up 5 bases and J gave up 2 bases; unmatched junction bases: 4. This CDR3 is built from 14 residues. The germline V gene encodes CDR1 SQVTM and CDR2 ANQGSEA. CDR3 protein: CSVLAGPPYNEQFF. The CDR3 coding sequence is TGCAGCGTTCTAGCGGGACCCCCCTACAATGAGCAGTTCTTC.

This clonotype showed up many times. V and J are TRBV5-1 and TRBJ2-1; 11 nucleotides agree with TRBD2. The CDR3 has 17 amino acids. Per germline, CDR1 SGHRS and CDR2 YFSETQ. V lost 5 bases and J lost 16; bases outside the gene matches: 23. CDR3 loop: CASSRDVGTSGIQGNFF. Here the CDR3 DNA reads TGCGCCAGCAGTCGGGACGTCGGGACTAGCGGTATTCAGGGGAATTTCTTC. Using reference TRBV5-1 and TRBJ2-1 for the parts outside the CDR3, the full variable domain is KAGVTQTPRYLIKTRGQQVTLSCSPISGHRSVSWYQQTPGQGLQFLFEYFSETQRNKGNFPGRFSGRQFSNSRSEMNVSTLELGDSALYLCASSRDVGTSGIQGNFFGPGTRLTVL.

With respect to this clonotype: Germline is not matched at one junction end, which may reflect a read error. The CDR3 DNA reads as TGTTCCACCAGCAGAGACCGGTACGAGCAGTACTTC. Its translation is CSTSRDRYEQYF. The chain has TRBV15 and TRBJ2-7; D is undetermined. Per the germline V gene, CDR1 is LNHNV and CDR2 is YYDKDF (reference sequence). The CDR3 contains 12 residues.

The rearrangement joins TRBV28 to TRBJ1-1, with a weak D call TRBD1 (5 bases). This CDR3 has 15 amino acids. Deletions cut 0 bases from V and 5 bases from J, with 13 bases between. Germline-derived CDR1 and CDR2 are MDHEN and SYDVKM. The CDR3 protein is CASSLWVGRGTEAFF. CDR3 bases: TGTGCCAGCAGTTTATGGGTGGGGCGGGGGACTGAAGCTTTCTTT.

The chain couples TRBV7-9 to TRBJ2-6, with a possible D match to TRBD2 (6 bases). The V end lost 4 bases, the J end lost 0 bases, and 16 bases lay between the germline ends. Germline-derived CDR1 and CDR2 are SEHNR and FQNEAQ (reference sequence). The CDR3 extends over 18 amino acids. Here the CDR3 DNA reads TGTGCCAGCAGCTCCTTTAGCGGTCCCAGCTCTGGGGCCAACGTCCTGACTTTC. This encodes CASSSFSGPSSGANVLTF.